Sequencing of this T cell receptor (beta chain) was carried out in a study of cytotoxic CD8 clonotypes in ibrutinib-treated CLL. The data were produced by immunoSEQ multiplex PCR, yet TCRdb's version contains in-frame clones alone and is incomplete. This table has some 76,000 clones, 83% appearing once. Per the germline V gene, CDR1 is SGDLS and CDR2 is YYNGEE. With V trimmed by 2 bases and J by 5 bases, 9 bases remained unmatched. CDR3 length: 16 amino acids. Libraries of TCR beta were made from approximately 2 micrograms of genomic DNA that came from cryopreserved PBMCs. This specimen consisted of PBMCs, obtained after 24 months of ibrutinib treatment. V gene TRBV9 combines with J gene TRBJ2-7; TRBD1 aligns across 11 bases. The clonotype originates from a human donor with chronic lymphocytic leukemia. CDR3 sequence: CASSVTPGTGGDEQYF. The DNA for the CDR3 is TGTGCCAGCAGCGTCACGCCCGGGACAGGGGGAGACGAGCAGTACTTC. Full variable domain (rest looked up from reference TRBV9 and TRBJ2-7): DSGVTQTPKHLITATGQRVTLRCSPRSGDLSVYWYQQSLDQGLQFLIQYYNGEERAKGNILERFSAQQFPDLHSELNLSSLELGDSALYFCASSVTPGTGGDEQYFGPGTRLTVT.